Below, one T cell receptor beta chain is given with its context. V lost 6 bases and J lost 7; bases outside the gene matches: 13. Germline loops: CDR1 MNHEY, CDR2 SMNVEV (reference sequence). CDR3 size: 16 residues. This entry belongs to a study of blood T cell repertoires in COVID-19. Across the study: Samples came from the United States, Italy and Spain, spanning acute and convalescent COVID-19. T cells, B-cell-depleted T cells, or PBMCs provided the cDNA or gDNA that served as material.

In the source study's methods: From reference gene primer amplification, estimates of nucleated cell counts were derived. The assay was immunoSEQ multiplex PCR, and TCRdb's table has in-frame clones only and misses some. V and J calls and clone size are copied from that table; D and trimming were computed from the DNA. This sample carries over 200,000 clones, 92% of them seen once, and the ten largest clones take about 1.3%. The chain couples TRBV27 to TRBJ2-1; 9 bases are a match to TRBD2. This receptor was identified in a young man with acute or convalescent COVID-19. The sample comprised peripheral blood. In DNA, the CDR3 is TGTGCCAGCAGGTCTAGCGGGAAGGGTTATATGAATGAGCAGTTCTTC. As protein: CASRSSGKGYMNEQFF.